This TCR beta chain was profiled in a study of cytomegalovirus exposure and HLA in healthy donors. Trimming took off 2 bases at V and 3 bases at J, with 11 bases between the two ends. The CDR3 runs to 15 residues. Germline CDR1 SGHRS, CDR2 YFSETQ. PCR amplification relied on 60 Vbeta primers (plus 13 Jbeta primers). Only in-frame clones appear in the TCRdb table, and some are missing; sequencing was by immunoSEQ multiplex PCR. The profile shows 150,000 to 200,000 clones, approximately 86% of them singletons. V gene TRBV5-1 combines with J gene TRBJ2-2; D gene unclear. The source material was PBMCs. The TCR was taken from a woman in her late teens or twenties in good health and CMV-seronegative. For the CDR3, the DNA is TGCGCCAGCAGCTTCTCCCGGGTAGACACCGGGGAGCTGTTTTTT. It codes for CASSFSRVDTGELFF.